This T cell receptor (beta chain) was captured in a study of blood T cell repertoires in COVID-19. For the study at large: COVID-19 samples, acute and convalescent, were from the United States, Italy and Spain. In each case, the material was cDNA or gDNA derived from T cells, B-cell-depleted T cells, or PBMCs.

The CDR3 covers 16 residues. Authors' analysis steps: Amplified reference gene primers provided the basis for estimating nucleated cell counts. Using immunoSEQ multiplex PCR, the repertoire was profiled, and TCRdb retains in-frame clones only, with some absent. That table gives V, J and clone size, and the DNA gave D and trimming. This table has about 260,000 clones, 80% to 90% appearing once. This chain joins TRBV1 and TRBJ1-4; the table's D gene call, TRBD1, was not cross checked with the DNA. TRBV1 is a documented pseudogene. The TCR was taken from a woman between 40 and 50 years old who had recovered from COVID-19. Sequenced sample: peripheral blood. CDR3 nucleotides: TGCACCAGCAGCCAAGATACGGGACAGATTAATGAAAAACTGTTTTTT. Translating it yields CTSSQDTGQINEKLFF.